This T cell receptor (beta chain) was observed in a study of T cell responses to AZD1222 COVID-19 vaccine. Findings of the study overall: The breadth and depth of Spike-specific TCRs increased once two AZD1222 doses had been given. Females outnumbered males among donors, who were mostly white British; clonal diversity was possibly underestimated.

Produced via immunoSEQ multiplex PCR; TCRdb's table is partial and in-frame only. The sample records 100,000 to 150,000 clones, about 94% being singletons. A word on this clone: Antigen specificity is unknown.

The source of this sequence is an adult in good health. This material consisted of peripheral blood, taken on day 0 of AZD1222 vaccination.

The CDR3 loop reads CASRETGGNTEAFF. The CDR3 nucleotides read TGTGCCAGCAGGGAGACAGGGGGGAACACTGAAGCTTTCTTT. The chain uses TRBV28 and TRBJ1-1; 9 bases are a match to TRBD1. CDR1 and CDR2 (germline): MDHEN, SYDVKM. J was trimmed by 1 base and V by 6 bases; bases with no gene match: 3. This CDR3 region has 14 residues. Filled out from reference TRBV28 and TRBJ1-1, the complete variable domain reads DVKVTQSSRYLVKRTGEKVFLECVQDMDHENMFWYRQDPGLGLRLIYFSYDVKMKEKGDIPEGYSVSREKKERFSLILESASTNQTSMYLCASRETGGNTEAFFGQGTRLTVV.